The 25 T cell receptor beta chains below all came from one sample that was sequenced in a study of long-term antiretroviral therapy in people with HIV. Runs used v3.0 of the immunoSEQ assay and were done at survey level. Sequenced by immunoSEQ multiplex PCR; TCRdb stores in-frame clones only, minus some. Of under 35,000 clones in the sample, 87% were seen once. Specimen: unsorted PBMCs, collected 1.1 years after starting antiretroviral therapy. The receptors derive from a man aged 18-30 years with HIV.

The gene calls are TRBV7-8 and TRBJ2-4; D may correspond to TRBD1 or TRBD2 (6 bases each). V was trimmed by 4 bases and J by 0 bases, leaving 16 bases between them. In germline, CDR1 is SGHVS, CDR2 FQNEAQ. CDR3 length equals 17 residues. The CDR3 nucleotides are TGTGCCAGCAGCTCGACGGGGGCCCGCTTAGCCAAAAACATTCAGTACTTC. Amino acids: CASSSTGARLAKNIQYF.

This clone came up a few times. The chain couples TRBV7-9 to TRBJ2-7; 8 bases match TRBD1. With V trimmed by 5 bases and J by 7 bases, 13 bases remained unmatched. CDR1 SEHNR and CDR2 FQNEAQ come from the germline V gene (reference sequence). CDR3 length: 15 amino acids. For the CDR3, the DNA is TGTGCCAGCAGCCACCGGGACAGGCCACTTAGGGAGCAGTACTTC. It yields the protein CASSHRDRPLREQYF.

The chain has TRBV10-1 and TRBJ2-7, with 7 bases matching TRBD1. Trimming removed 9 bases from V and 3 bases from J; junction bases left unmatched: 17. Germline V gene data show CDR1 as WNHNN and CDR2 as SYGVQD (reference sequence). The CDR3 has 16 residues. In nucleotides, the CDR3 is TGCGCCAGAAGACTAACCGGGACAGCGACAATCTACGAGCAGTACTTC. Translating it yields CARRLTGTATIYEQYF.

This chain links TRBV10-3 with TRBJ1-1; no clear D. CDR3 length: 14 amino acids. Trimming cost V 3 bases and J 3 bases, with 11 bases left between them. The germline gives CDR1 ENHRY, CDR2 SYGVKD. CDR3 sequence reads: CAISDTASDTEAFF. The DNA of the CDR3 is TGTGCCATCAGTGATACGGCGTCGGACACTGAAGCTTTCTTT.

V is TRBV27 and J is TRBJ2-3, with D hard to call. The CDR3 covers 11 residues. The germline V gene has CDR1 MNHEY and CDR2 SMNVEV (reference sequence). Trimming stripped 3 bases from V and 4 bases from J, with 2 bases between. CDR3 DNA: TGTGCCAGCAGTTTTTCAGATACGCAGTATTTT. It is translated as CASSFSDTQYF.

The V gene is TRBV27, the J gene TRBJ2-3; D may be TRBD2 (5 bases). V lost 0 bases and J lost 3, with 13 bases in between. The CDR3 runs 16 residues. The V gene's germline CDR1 is MNHEY and CDR2 SMNVEV (reference sequence). The CDR3 region has the DNA TGTGCCAGCAGTTTATCCCTCGGCCGGAGGACAGATACGCAGTATTTT. This codes for CASSLSLGRRTDTQYF.

The chain is built from TRBV25-1 and TRBJ2-1; 14 nucleotides match TRBD2. CDR3 length: 17 residues. CDR1 is MGHDK and CDR2 is SYGVNS in the germline V gene. V lost 4 bases, J lost 2 bases, and 4 bases stayed unmatched. CDR3 residues: CASSAGLAGEPYNEQFF. CDR3 coding DNA: TGTGCCAGCAGTGCGGGACTAGCGGGAGAACCCTACAATGAGCAGTTCTTC.

This chain links TRBV29-1 with TRBJ2-7; TRBD1 might be the D (7 bases). Germline loops: CDR1 SQVTM, CDR2 ANQGSEA. This CDR3 is 13 amino acids long. V dropped 5 bases and J dropped 3 bases, with 14 bases sitting between them. The CDR3 loop reads CSVRKQGGYEQYF. In nucleotides, the CDR3 is TGCAGCGTTAGGAAGCAGGGGGGCTACGAGCAGTACTTC.

The genes are TRBV5-4 and TRBJ1-4; D gene uncertain. The V and J ends lost 0 bases and 7 bases respectively, with 4 bases between them. The CDR3 covers 12 residues. Germline assignment: CDR1 SGHNT and CDR2 YYREEE (reference sequence). CDR3 coding DNA: TGTGCCAGCAGCTTGGACGGTGAAAAACTGTTTTTT. This gives the protein CASSLDGEKLFF.

The chain employs TRBV5-4 and TRBJ1-2, with D perhaps TRBD1 (6 bases). V shed 2 bases and J shed 2 bases, with 13 bases lying between them. The germline gives CDR1 SGHNT, CDR2 YYREEE (reference sequence). CDR3 length: 15 amino acids. CDR3 nucleotides: TGTGCCAGCAGCTTAGCAACGGGGGCGAACTATGGCTACACCTTC. Translated, it gives CASSLATGANYGYTF.

This clone has just one count. The rearrangement links TRBV21-1 to TRBJ1-1. TRBV21-1 is classified as a pseudogene. This CDR3 region has 10 residues. The CDR3 region has the DNA TGTGCCAGCAGCGGTCCTGAAGCTTTCTTT. It is translated as CASSGPEAFF.

The CDR3 protein is CASTWTTSEQYF. The DNA of the CDR3 is TGTGCCAGCACCTGGACTACTTCCGAGCAGTACTTC. The rearrangement uses TRBV6-5 and TRBJ2-7, with a tentative D call TRBD2 (6 bases). The CDR3 loop spans 12 amino acids. The V end lost 7 bases, the J end lost 6 bases, and 13 bases lay between the germline ends. Germline V gene sequence: CDR1 MNHEY, CDR2 SVGAGI.

CDR3 sequence (DNA): TGTGCCAGCAGCTCCCAGTGGCAGACCCATATTTATGGCTACACCTTC. It codes for CASSSQWQTHIYGYTF. The chain has TRBV7-2 and TRBJ1-2; D is ambiguous. Germline V lookup: CDR1 SGHTA, CDR2 FQGNSA. V was trimmed by 4 bases and J by 5 bases, leaving 20 bases between them. This CDR3 contains 16 residues. Together with reference TRBV7-2 and TRBJ1-2, the CDR3 gives the full variable domain: GAGVSQSPSNKVTEKGKDVELRCDPISGHTALYWYRQSLGQGLEFLIYFQGNSAPDKSGLPSDRFSAERTGGSVSTLTIQRTQQEDSAVYLCASSSQWQTHIYGYTFGSGTRLTVV.

The genes are TRBV4-3 and TRBJ2-7; possibly TRBD1 for D (5 bases). CDR3 size: 15 residues. The germline V gene has CDR1 LGHNA and CDR2 YSLEER. Trimming took 1 base from V and 3 from J, leaving 13 bases between them. The CDR3 region is CASSQGEGARYEQYF. Written as DNA, the CDR3 is TGCGCCAGCAGCCAAGGGGAAGGGGCTCGCTACGAGCAGTACTTC.

This rearrangement joins TRBV11-2 to TRBJ2-7; D is unresolved. The germline V and J ends were trimmed by 5 bases and 4 bases, with 12 bases remaining between them. This CDR3 is built from 13 residues. The V gene's germline CDR1 is SGHAT and CDR2 FQNNGV. The CDR3 spells CASSRGSRYEQYF. In DNA, the CDR3 is TGTGCCAGCAGCCGCGGTAGTCGGTACGAGCAGTACTTC.

The CDR3 region is CASSPTSGRAKGSTGELFF. The CDR3 nucleotides are TGTGCCAGCAGCCCAACTAGCGGGAGGGCCAAAGGTTCGACCGGGGAGCTGTTTTTT. The gene calls are TRBV11-3 and TRBJ2-2, with TRBD2 matching 13 bases. Germline V gene sequence: CDR1 SGHNT, CDR2 YENEEA. CDR3 length equals 19 residues. V was pared by 5 bases and J by 5 bases, with 14 bases of the junction left unmatched. The complete variable domain, with remaining parts taken from reference TRBV11-3 and TRBJ2-2, reads EAGVVQSPRYKIIEKKQPVAFWCNPISGHNTLYWYLQNLGQGPELLIRYENEEAVDDSQLPKDRFSAERLKGVDSTLKIQPAELGDSAVYLCASSPTSGRAKGSTGELFFGEGSRLTVL.

The rearrangement uses TRBV5-1 and TRBJ1-3; possible D gene TRBD1, 5 bases. The germline V gene has CDR1 SGHRS and CDR2 YFSETQ. The ends were cut back, 3 bases at V and 4 bases at J, with 11 bases in the middle. The CDR3 contains 14 residues. As DNA, the CDR3 is TGCGCCAGCAGCTACGGGACGATCGGAAACACCATATATTTT. As protein: CASSYGTIGNTIYF.

The gene calls are TRBV9 and TRBJ2-3; 12 bases are a match to TRBD2. CDR3 size: 15 residues. The germline gives CDR1 SGDLS, CDR2 YYNGEE. With V trimmed by 2 bases and J by 6 bases, 4 bases remained unmatched. The DNA of the CDR3 is TGTGCCAGCAGCGTTCGAGGACTAGCGGGGGATACGCAGTATTTT. Amino acid sequence: CASSVRGLAGDTQYF.

This rearrangement joins TRBV11-2 to TRBJ1-2, with 8 bases fitting TRBD1. The CDR3 extends over 15 amino acids. Looked up from germline, CDR1 is SGHAT and CDR2 is FQNNGV. Trimming at V came to 4 bases and at J to 4 bases, leaving 8 bases not matched to a gene. The CDR3 spells CASSSSGGSVYGYTF. The CDR3 bases are TGTGCCAGCAGCTCGTCAGGGGGCTCTGTCTATGGCTACACCTTC. The complete variable domain, with remaining parts taken from reference TRBV11-2 and TRBJ1-2, reads EAGVAQSPRYKIIEKRQSVAFWCNPISGHATLYWYQQILGQGPKLLIQFQNNGVVDDSQLPKDRFSAERLKGVDSTLKIQPAKLEDSAVYLCASSSSGGSVYGYTFGSGTRLTVV.

This chain joins TRBV28 and TRBJ2-7; the D is unclear. Between the trimmed V and J ends, which lost 4 bases and 4 bases, there was a span of 8 bases. The germline V gene encodes CDR1 MDHEN and CDR2 SYDVKM. The CDR3 extends over 12 amino acids. CDR3 region: CASSSKGYEQYF. CDR3 nucleotide sequence: TGTGCCAGCAGTTCCAAGGGTTACGAGCAGTACTTC.

The chain is built from TRBV4-1 and TRBJ2-5, with D perhaps TRBD2 (5 bases). V was shortened by 0 bases and J by 4 bases, with 18 bases between the two germline ends. This CDR3 region has 17 residues. Germline loops: CDR1 MGHRA, CDR2 YSYEKL. This CDR3 is CASSQEANRGMGETQYF. In DNA, the CDR3 is TGCGCCAGCAGCCAAGAGGCTAATCGGGGAATGGGAGAGACCCAGTACTTC.

The gene calls are TRBV9 and TRBJ2-6; D may match TRBD1 or TRBD2 (5 bases each). Per germline, CDR1 SGDLS and CDR2 YYNGEE. The CDR3 has 17 residues. With 6 bases removed from V and 0 bases from J, the gap between germline ends came to 16 bases. In nucleotides, the CDR3 is TGTGCCAGCATCGGTGGGACGGCAAGCTCTGGGGCCAACGTCCTGACTTTC. Its translation: CASIGGTASSGANVLTF.

The V gene is TRBV27, the J gene TRBJ2-1, with TRBD2 matching over 8 bases. The V gene's germline CDR1 is MNHEY and CDR2 SMNVEV (reference sequence). This CDR3 is 19 amino acids long. J gave up 6 bases and V 6 bases, and 22 bases lay outside the gene matches. The CDR3 spells CASSPPWGLPGLGSNEQFF. In DNA form, the CDR3 reads TGTGCCAGCAGCCCCCCATGGGGACTCCCGGGACTAGGAAGCAATGAGCAGTTCTTC.

This clone has only one observation. This chain uses TRBV5-5 with TRBJ2-7; D perhaps matches TRBD1 (5 bases). Trimming took off 0 bases at V and 7 bases at J, with 14 bases between the two ends. This CDR3 is 14 amino acids long. Germline V CDR1 and CDR2: SGHKS, YYEKEE (reference sequence). The CDR3: CASSLGHLGDEQYF. The CDR3 nucleotides are TGTGCCAGCAGCTTGGGCCACTTAGGGGATGAGCAGTACTTC.

This clone was detected only a few times. The rearrangement joins TRBV4-2 to TRBJ2-7; 10 bases fit TRBD2. Per the germline V gene, CDR1 is LGHNA and CDR2 is YNFKEQ. The CDR3 contains 15 residues. V shed 4 bases, J shed 1 base, and the junction held 4 bases outside the gene matches. CDR3 nucleotides: TGTGCCAGCAGCCCCCTAGCGGGAGAATCCTACGAGCAGTACTTC. Encoded protein: CASSPLAGESYEQYF.